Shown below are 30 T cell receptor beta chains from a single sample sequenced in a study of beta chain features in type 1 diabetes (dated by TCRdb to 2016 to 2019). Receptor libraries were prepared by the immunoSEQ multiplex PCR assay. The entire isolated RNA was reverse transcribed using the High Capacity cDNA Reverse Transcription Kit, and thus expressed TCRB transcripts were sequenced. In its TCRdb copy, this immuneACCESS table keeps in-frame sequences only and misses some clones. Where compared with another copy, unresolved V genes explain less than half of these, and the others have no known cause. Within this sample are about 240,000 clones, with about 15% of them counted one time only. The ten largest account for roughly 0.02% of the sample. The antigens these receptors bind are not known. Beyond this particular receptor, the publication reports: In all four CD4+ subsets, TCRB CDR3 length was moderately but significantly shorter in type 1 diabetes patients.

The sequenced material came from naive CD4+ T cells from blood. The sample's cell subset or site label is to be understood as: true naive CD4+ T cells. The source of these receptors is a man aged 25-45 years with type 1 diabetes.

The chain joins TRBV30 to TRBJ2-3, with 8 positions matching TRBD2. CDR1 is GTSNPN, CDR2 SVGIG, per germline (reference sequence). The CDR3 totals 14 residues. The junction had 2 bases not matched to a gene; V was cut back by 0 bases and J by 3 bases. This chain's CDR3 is CAWSVRGGTDTQYF. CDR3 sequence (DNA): TGTGCCTGGAGTGTACGGGGGGGAACAGATACGCAGTATTTT.

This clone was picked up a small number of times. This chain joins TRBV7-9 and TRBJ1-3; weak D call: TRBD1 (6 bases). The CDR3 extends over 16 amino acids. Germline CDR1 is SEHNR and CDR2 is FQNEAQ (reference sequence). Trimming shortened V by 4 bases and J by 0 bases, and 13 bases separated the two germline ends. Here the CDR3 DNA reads TGTGCCAGCAGCTACGAACAGGGTAGCTCTGGAAACACCATATATTTT. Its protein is CASSYEQGSSGNTIYF. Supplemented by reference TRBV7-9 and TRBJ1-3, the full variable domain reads DTGVSQNPRHKITKRGQNVTFRCDPISEHNRLYWYRQTLGQGPEFLTYFQNEAQLEKSRLLSDRFSAERPKGSFSTLEIQRTEQGDSAMYLCASSYEQGSSGNTIYFGEGSWLTVV.

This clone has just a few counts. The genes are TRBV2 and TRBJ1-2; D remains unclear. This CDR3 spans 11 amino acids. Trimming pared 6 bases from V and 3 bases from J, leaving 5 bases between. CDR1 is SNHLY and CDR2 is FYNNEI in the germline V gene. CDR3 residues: CASRADYGYTF. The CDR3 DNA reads TGTGCCAGCAGGGCGGACTATGGCTACACCTTC.

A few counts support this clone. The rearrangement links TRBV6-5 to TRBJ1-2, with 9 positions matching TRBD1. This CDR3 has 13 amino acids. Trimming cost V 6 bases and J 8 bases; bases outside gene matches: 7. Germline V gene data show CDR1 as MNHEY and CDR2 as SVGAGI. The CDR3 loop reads CASSRQGGEGYTF. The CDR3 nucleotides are TGTGCCAGCAGCAGACAGGGGGGCGAGGGCTACACCTTC.

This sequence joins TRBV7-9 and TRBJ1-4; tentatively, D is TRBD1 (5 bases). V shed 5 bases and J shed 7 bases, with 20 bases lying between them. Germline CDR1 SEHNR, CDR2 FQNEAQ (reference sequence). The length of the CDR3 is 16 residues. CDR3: CASSPRDAGGGEKLFF. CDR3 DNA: TGTGCCAGCAGCCCCCGGGACGCCGGGGGAGGTGAAAAACTGTTTTTT.

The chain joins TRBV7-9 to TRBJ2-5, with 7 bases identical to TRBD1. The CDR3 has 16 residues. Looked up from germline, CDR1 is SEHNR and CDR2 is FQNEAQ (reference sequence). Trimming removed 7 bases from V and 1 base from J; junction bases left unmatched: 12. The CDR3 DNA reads TGTGCCAGCAACCTTTTTGGGGGACAGTCCCAAGAGACCCAGTACTTC. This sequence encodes CASNLFGGQSQETQYF.

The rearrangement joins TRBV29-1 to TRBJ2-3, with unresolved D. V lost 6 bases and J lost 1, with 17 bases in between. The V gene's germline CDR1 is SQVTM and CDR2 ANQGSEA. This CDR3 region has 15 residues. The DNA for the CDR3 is TGCAGCGTGACGAGACAAAGTCGTGGCACAGATACGCAGTATTTT. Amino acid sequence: CSVTRQSRGTDTQYF.

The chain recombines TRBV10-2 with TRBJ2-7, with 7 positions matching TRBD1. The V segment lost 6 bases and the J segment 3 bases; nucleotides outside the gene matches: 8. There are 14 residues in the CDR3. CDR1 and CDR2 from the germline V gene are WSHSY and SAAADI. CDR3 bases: TGCGCCAGCAGGATAAACACAGGGGACTACGAGCAGTACTTC. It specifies CASRINTGDYEQYF.

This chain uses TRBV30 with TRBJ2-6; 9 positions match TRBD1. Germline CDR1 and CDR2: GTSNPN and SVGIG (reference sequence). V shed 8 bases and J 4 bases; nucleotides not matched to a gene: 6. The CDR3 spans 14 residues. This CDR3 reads CAGGTGRGANVLTF. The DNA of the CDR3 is TGTGCCGGGGGGACAGGGAGAGGGGCCAACGTCCTGACTTTC.

CDR3: CSPTGVVPQYF. The DNA of the CDR3 is TGCAGTCCCACGGGTGTAGTCCCGCAGTATTTT. This chain joins TRBV20-1 and TRBJ2-3, with unresolved D. The CDR3 is 11 residues long. With 8 bases removed from V and 10 bases from J, the gap between germline ends came to 16 bases. In germline, CDR1 is DFQATT, CDR2 SNEGSKA (reference sequence).

CDR3 in DNA: TGTGCCAGTAGTCTCACAGGGGTTCCGAGCTATGGCTACACCTTC. It codes for CASSLTGVPSYGYTF. The chain couples TRBV19 to TRBJ1-2; 7 bases line up with TRBD1. V trimming: 5 bases; J trimming: 4 bases; junction bases outside the gene matches: 10. The CDR3 consists of 15 residues. From germline, CDR1 is LNHDA and CDR2 SQIVND (reference sequence).

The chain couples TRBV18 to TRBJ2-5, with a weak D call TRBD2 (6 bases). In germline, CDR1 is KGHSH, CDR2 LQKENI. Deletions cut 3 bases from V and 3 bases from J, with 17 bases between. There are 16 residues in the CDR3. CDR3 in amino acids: CASSPGLLPLKETQYF. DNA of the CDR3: TGTGCCAGCTCACCGGGACTCCTCCCCCTAAAAGAGACCCAGTACTTC.

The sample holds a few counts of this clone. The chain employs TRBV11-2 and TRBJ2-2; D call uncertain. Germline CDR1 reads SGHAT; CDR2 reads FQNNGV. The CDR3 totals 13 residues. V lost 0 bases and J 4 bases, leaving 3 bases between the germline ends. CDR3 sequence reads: CASSLDITGELFF. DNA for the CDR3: TGTGCCAGCAGCTTAGACATCACCGGGGAGCTGTTTTTT.

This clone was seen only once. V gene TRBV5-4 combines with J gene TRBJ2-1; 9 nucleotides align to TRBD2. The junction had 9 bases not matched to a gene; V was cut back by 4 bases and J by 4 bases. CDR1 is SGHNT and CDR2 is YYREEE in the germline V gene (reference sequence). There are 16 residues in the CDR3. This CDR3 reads CASSLKETSGYNEQFF. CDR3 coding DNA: TGTGCCAGCAGCCTCAAAGAGACTAGCGGTTACAATGAGCAGTTCTTC.

The CDR3 region is CASSPNMETGRYGYTF. CDR3 coding DNA: TGCGCCAGCAGCCCTAATATGGAGACAGGGCGATATGGCTACACCTTC. The chain carries TRBV4-1 and TRBJ1-2, with 7 bases matching TRBD1. J was trimmed by 5 bases and V by 4 bases; bases with no gene match: 13. The CDR3 consists of 16 residues. Germline CDR1 MGHRA, CDR2 YSYEKL.

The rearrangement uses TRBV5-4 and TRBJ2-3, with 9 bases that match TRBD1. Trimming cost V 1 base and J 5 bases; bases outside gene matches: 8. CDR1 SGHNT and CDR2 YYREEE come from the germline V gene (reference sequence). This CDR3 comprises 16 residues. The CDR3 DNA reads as TGTGCCAGCAGCTTGTCTACAGGGGGCTTCGGAGATACGCAGTATTTT. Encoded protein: CASSLSTGGFGDTQYF.

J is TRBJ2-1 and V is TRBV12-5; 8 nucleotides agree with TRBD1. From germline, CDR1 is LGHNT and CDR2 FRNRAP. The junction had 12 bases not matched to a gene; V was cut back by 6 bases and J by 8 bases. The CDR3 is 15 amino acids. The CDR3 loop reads CASGLGQGKGDEQFF. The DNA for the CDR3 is TGTGCTAGTGGCCTCGGACAGGGAAAGGGCGATGAGCAGTTCTTC.

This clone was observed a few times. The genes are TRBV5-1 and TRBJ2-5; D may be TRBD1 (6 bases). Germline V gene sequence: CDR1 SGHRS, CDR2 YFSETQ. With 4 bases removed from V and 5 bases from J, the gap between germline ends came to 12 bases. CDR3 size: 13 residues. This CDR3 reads CASSLGTPETQYF. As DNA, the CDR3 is TGCGCCAGCAGCCTCGGGACACCTGAGACCCAGTACTTC.

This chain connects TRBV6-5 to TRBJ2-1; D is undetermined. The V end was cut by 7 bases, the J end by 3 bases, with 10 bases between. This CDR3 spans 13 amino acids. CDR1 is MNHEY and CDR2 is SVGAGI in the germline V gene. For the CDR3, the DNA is TGTGCCAGCAAGTCGGAGAACTACAATGAGCAGTTCTTC. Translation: CASKSENYNEQFF.

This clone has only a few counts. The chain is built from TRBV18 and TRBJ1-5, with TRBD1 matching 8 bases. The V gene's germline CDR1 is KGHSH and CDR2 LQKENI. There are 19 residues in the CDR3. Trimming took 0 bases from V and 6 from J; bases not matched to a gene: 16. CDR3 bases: TGTGCCAGCTCACCACCCGGACAGGGCATCCCCTACGAAATTCAGCCCCAGCATTTT. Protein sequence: CASSPPGQGIPYEIQPQHF.

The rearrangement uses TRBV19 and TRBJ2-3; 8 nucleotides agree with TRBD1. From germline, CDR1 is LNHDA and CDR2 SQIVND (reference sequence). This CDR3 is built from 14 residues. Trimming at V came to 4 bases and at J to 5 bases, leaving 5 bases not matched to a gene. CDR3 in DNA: TGTGCCAGTAGTACAGGGGGCAGCGGAGATACGCAGTATTTT. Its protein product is CASSTGGSGDTQYF.

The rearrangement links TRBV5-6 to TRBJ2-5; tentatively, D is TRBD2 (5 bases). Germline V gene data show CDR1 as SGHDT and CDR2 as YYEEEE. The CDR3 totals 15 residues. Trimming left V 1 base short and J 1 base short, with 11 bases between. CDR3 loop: CASSLSGGLQETQYF. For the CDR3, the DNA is TGTGCCAGCAGCTTGTCTGGAGGCCTCCAAGAGACCCAGTACTTC.

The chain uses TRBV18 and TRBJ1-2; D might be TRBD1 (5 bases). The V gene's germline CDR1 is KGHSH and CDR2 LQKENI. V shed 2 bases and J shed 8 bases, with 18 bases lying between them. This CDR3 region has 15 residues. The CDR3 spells CASSPSETAPRGYTF. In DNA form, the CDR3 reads TGTGCCAGCTCACCATCGGAGACAGCCCCTAGGGGCTACACCTTC. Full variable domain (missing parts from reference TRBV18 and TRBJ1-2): NAGVMQNPRHLVRRRGQEARLRCSPMKGHSHVYWYRQLPEEGLKFMVYLQKENIIDESGMPKERFSAEFPKEGPSILRIQQVVRGDSAAYFCASSPSETAPRGYTFGSGTRLTVV.

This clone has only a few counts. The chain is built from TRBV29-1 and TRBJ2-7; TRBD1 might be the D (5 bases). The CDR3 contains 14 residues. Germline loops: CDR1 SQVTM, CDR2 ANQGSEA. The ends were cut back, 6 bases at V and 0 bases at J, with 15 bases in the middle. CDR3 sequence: CSVRPRQSSYEQYF. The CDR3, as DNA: TGCAGCGTCCGACCGCGACAGAGCTCCTACGAGCAGTACTTC.

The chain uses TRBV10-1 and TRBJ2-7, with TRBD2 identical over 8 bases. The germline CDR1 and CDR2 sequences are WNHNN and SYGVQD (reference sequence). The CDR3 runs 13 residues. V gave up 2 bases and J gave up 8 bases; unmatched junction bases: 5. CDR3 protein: CASSEGLATQQYF. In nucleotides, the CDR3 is TGCGCCAGCAGTGAGGGACTAGCTACGCAGCAGTACTTC.

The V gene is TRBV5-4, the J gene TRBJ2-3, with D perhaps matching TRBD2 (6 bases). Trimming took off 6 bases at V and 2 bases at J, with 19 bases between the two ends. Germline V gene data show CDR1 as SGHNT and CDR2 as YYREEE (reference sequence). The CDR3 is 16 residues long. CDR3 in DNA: TGTGCCAGCACCCACGGGGGTAGCGGTTACACAGATACGCAGTATTTT. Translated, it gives CASTHGGSGYTDTQYF.

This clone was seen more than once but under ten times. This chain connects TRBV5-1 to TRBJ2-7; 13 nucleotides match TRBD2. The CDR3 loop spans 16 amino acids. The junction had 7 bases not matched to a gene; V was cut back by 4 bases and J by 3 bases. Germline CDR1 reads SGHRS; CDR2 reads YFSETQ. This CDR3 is CASSPGTSGKVYEQYF. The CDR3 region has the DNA TGCGCCAGCAGCCCCGGGACTAGCGGGAAAGTCTACGAGCAGTACTTC.

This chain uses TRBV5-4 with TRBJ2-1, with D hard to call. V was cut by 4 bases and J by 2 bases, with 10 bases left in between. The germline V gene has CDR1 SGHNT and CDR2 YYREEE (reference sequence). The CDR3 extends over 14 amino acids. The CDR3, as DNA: TGTGCCAGCAGCCGGCTAGAAGCCTACAATGAGCAGTTCTTC. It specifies CASSRLEAYNEQFF.

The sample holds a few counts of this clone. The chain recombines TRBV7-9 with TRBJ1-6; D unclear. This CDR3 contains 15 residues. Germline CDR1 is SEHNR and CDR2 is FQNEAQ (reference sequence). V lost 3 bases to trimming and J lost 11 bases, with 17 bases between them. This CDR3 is CASSFTGNEFTPLHF. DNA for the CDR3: TGTGCCAGCAGCTTTACCGGGAACGAGTTTACACCCCTCCACTTT.

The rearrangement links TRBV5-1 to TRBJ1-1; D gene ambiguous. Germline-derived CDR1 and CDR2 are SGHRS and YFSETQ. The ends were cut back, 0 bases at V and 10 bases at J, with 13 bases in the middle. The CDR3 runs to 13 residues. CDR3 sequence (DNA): TGCGCCAGCAGCTTGGGACCGGGCGGGGTAGCTTTCTTT. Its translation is CASSLGPGGVAFF.